The 32 T cell receptor beta chains given below trace back to one sample, sequenced in a study of human T cells and chemical hapten exposure. Noted time point: patch test 2, 6 weeks after DPC sensitization. Treatment here: therapeutic diphenylcyclopropenone sensitization with weekly scalp DPC. TCRdb itself ran the RACE reads through MiXCR, one entry per CDR3 protein. Seen here are approximately 120,000 distinct CDR3 sequences, roughly 9% observed once, and the top ten hold approximately 2.8%. This specimen was whole blood, taken in connection with sensitization to the hapten diphenylcyclopropenone (DPC). The source is a woman in her thirties or forties with alopecia areata. Some clones in this sample may be carry-over from other donors' samples.

This clonotype turned up a few times. The rearrangement uses TRBV27 and TRBJ2-7; 7 positions match TRBD1. CDR3 size: 14 residues. The J segment lost 2 bases and the V segment lost 4 bases, leaving 5 bases of the junction unmatched. Germline assignment: CDR1 MNHEY and CDR2 SMNVEV (reference sequence). CDR3 coding DNA: TGTGCCAGCAGTTGGGCAGGGGGTACCTACGAGCAGTACTTC. The encoded protein is CASSWAGGTYEQYF.

This clonotype has a count of ten or more. The gene calls are TRBV6-6 and TRBJ2-3; 8 nucleotides align to TRBD2. Germline V CDR1 and CDR2: MNHNY, SVGAGI (reference sequence). J gave up 5 bases and V 2 bases, and 9 bases lay outside the gene matches. This CDR3 comprises 16 residues. CDR3 sequence reads: CASSYAPGGLRDTQYF. The CDR3 coding sequence is TGTGCCAGCAGTTACGCCCCGGGGGGGCTTAGAGATACGCAGTATTTT.

This clonotype was counted many times. The chain is built from TRBV4-3 and TRBJ1-4; TRBD1 might be the D (6 bases). There are 17 residues in the CDR3. CDR1 is LGHNA and CDR2 is YSLEER in the germline V gene. The V and J ends lost 2 bases and 7 bases respectively, with 20 bases between them. The CDR3 region has the DNA TGCGCCAGCAGCCAACAGACAGGACCTCGAAGTGGTGAAAAACTGTTTTTT. As protein: CASSQQTGPRSGEKLFF.

A few counts support this clonotype. J is TRBJ2-3 and V is TRBV12-3 or TRBV12-4; D is perhaps TRBD1 or TRBD2 (6 bases each). Trimming took off 5 bases at V and 0 bases at J, with 18 bases between the two ends. The CDR3 has 17 amino acids. This chain's CDR3 is CASSTPLRGDSTDTQYF. The DNA of the CDR3 is TGTGCCAGCAGTACCCCCCTAAGGGGGGACAGCACAGATACGCAGTATTTT.

This clonotype has at least ten counts. This chain links TRBV6-2 or TRBV6-3 with TRBJ1-1, with 8 bases aligning to TRBD1. CDR1 MNHEY and CDR2 SVGEGT come from the germline V gene. The V gene end was trimmed by 7 bases and the J gene end by 6 bases; junction bases not matched to a gene: 10. The CDR3 is made up of 14 amino acids. The CDR3 coding sequence is TGTGCCAGCACCGACTGGGGGACAGGAGCTGAAGCTTTCTTT. Its translation: CASTDWGTGAEAFF.

This clonotype was observed many times. This CDR3 reads CASSEDYYGYTF. The DNA for the CDR3 is TGTGCCAGCAGCGAGGACTACTATGGCTACACCTTC. The chain joins TRBV28 to TRBJ1-2; D call uncertain. The germline V and J ends were trimmed by 6 bases and 3 bases, with 8 bases remaining between them. The CDR3 sequence is 12 residues long. Per germline, CDR1 MDHEN and CDR2 SYDVKM.

This clonotype was counted many times. The V call is TRBV29-1, the J call TRBJ2-7; D ambiguous. CDR1 and CDR2 from the germline V gene are SQVTM and ANQGSEA. There are 12 residues in the CDR3. Trimming cost V 0 bases and J 3 bases, with 6 bases left between them. CDR3 DNA: TGCAGCGTTGAAGATGAGTTCTACGAGCAGTACTTC. Amino acid sequence: CSVEDEFYEQYF.

This clonotype was counted at least ten times. V and J are TRBV7-3 and TRBJ2-2; TRBD1 agrees at 9 bases. The CDR3 is 15 amino acids. V was clipped by 4 bases and J by 8 bases; unmatched bases: 8. Germline CDR1 and CDR2: SGHTA and FQGTGA. The CDR3 sequence is CASSSGTGYRGELFF. DNA of the CDR3: TGTGCCAGCAGCTCGGGGACAGGGTACCGTGGGGAGCTGTTTTTT. The full variable domain, with the rest looked up from reference TRBV7-3 and TRBJ2-2, is GAGVSQTPSNKVTEKGKYVELRCDPISGHTALYWYRQSLGQGPEFLIYFQGTGAADDSGLPNDRFFAVRPEGSVSTLKIQRTERGDSAVYLCASSSGTGYRGELFFGEGSRLTVL.

The chain links TRBV6-2 or TRBV6-3 to TRBJ1-1; a possible D gene is TRBD1 (6 bases). This CDR3 comprises 13 residues. Trimming shortened V by 7 bases and J by 4 bases, and 13 bases separated the two germline ends. Germline loops: CDR1 MNHEY, CDR2 SVGEGT. CDR3 in amino acids: CASISRGLTEAFF. DNA of the CDR3: TGTGCCAGCATCAGCAGGGGCCTCACTGAAGCTTTCTTT.

Ten or more counts support this clonotype. The junction and the germline gene differ at one end; a read error may be behind it. V usage is TRBV9 and J usage is TRBJ2-2; 9 bases map to TRBD1. CDR3 size: 16 residues. Per the germline V gene, CDR1 is SGDLS and CDR2 is YYNGEE. The chain's CDR3 is CASSPRGQGNTGELVF. The CDR3 DNA follows: TGTGCCAGCAGCCCGAGGGGACAGGGAAACACCGGGGAGCTGGTTTTT.

The V and J genes are TRBV7-2 and TRBJ1-5, with D unresolved. The germline V gene encodes CDR1 SGHTA and CDR2 FQGNSA. The CDR3 sequence is 14 residues long. Trimming took 4 bases from V and 1 from J, leaving 8 bases between them. The CDR3 sequence is CASSSAYSNQPQHF. The CDR3 region has the DNA TGTGCCAGCAGCTCCGCTTACAGCAATCAGCCCCAGCATTTT.

V is TRBV6-5 and J is TRBJ1-2, with 7 bases lining up with TRBD1. V trimming: 2 bases; J trimming: 7 bases; junction bases outside the gene matches: 4. CDR1 is MNHEY and CDR2 is SVGAGI in the germline V gene. The CDR3 covers 13 residues. The CDR3 protein is CASSYTTGLGYTF. The CDR3 bases are TGTGCCAGCAGTTACACGACAGGGCTTGGCTACACCTTC.

The V call is TRBV4-1, the J call TRBJ1-2; the D gene is possibly TRBD1 (6 bases). The length of the CDR3 is 17 residues. CDR1 and CDR2 (germline): MGHRA, YSYEKL. V was shortened by 1 base and J by 3 bases, with 18 bases between the two germline ends. In DNA, the CDR3 is TGCGCCAGCAGCCAAGTGTCCTCTCCAGGGGCGTACTATGGCTACACCTTC. It specifies CASSQVSSPGAYYGYTF.

This clonotype was detected only a few times. The chain has TRBV9 and TRBJ1-1, with 10 bases lining up with TRBD1. The CDR3 runs 14 residues. With 3 bases clipped from V and 5 bases from J, the junction kept 4 bases outside the gene matches. The germline CDR1 and CDR2 sequences are SGDLS and YYNGEE. The CDR3 sequence: CASSGQGAKTEAFF. The CDR3 DNA is TGTGCCAGCAGCGGACAGGGGGCTAAGACTGAAGCTTTCTTT.

This clonotype has only a few counts. This chain joins TRBV7-9 and TRBJ1-3; no clear D gene. Looked up from germline, CDR1 is SEHNR and CDR2 is FQNEAQ (reference sequence). Between the trimmed V and J ends, which lost 4 bases and 0 bases, there was a span of 4 bases. The CDR3 runs 13 residues. CDR3 loop: CASSYNSGNTIYF. CDR3 in DNA: TGTGCCAGCAGCTATAACTCTGGAAACACCATATATTTT.

The chain has TRBV18 and TRBJ1-1; D remains ambiguous. The CDR3 sequence is 14 residues long. V was pared by 1 base and J by 2 bases, with 8 bases between. CDR1 KGHSH and CDR2 LQKENI come from the germline V gene. CDR3 bases: TGTGCCAGCTCACCACTTCTGGAAAACACTGAAGCTTTCTTT. It yields the protein CASSPLLENTEAFF.

This clonotype showed up just a few times. The chain employs TRBV24-1 and TRBJ2-7; possible D gene TRBD1, 6 bases. The CDR3 runs to 18 residues. Germline values: CDR1 KGHDR, CDR2 SFDVKD. Trimming removed 3 bases from V and 4 bases from J, with 24 bases in between. In DNA, the CDR3 is TGTGCCACCAGTGATCTGACCGGGACACAATCGACTACTTACGAGCAGTACTTC. Translation: CATSDLTGTQSTTYEQYF.

This clonotype turned up a few times. The chain combines TRBV20-1 with TRBJ2-3, with D perhaps TRBD2 (7 bases). Trimming left V 3 bases short and J 2 bases short, with 12 bases between. CDR1 and CDR2 from the germline V gene are DFQATT and SNEGSKA (reference sequence). The CDR3 has 14 amino acids. The CDR3 region is CSARRGGATDTQYF. The DNA for the CDR3 is TGCAGTGCTAGGAGGGGGGGGGCCACAGATACGCAGTATTTT.

V and J are TRBV6-2 or TRBV6-3 and TRBJ2-3, with D uncertain. CDR1 MNHEY and CDR2 SVGEGT come from the germline V gene. This CDR3 comprises 13 residues. The germline V and J ends were trimmed by 8 bases and 4 bases, with 13 bases remaining between them. In DNA, the CDR3 is TGTGCCAGCCGAAGGACGGAGTCAGATACGCAGTATTTT. Its protein is CASRRTESDTQYF.

This clonotype appeared many times. This rearrangement joins TRBV29-1 to TRBJ1-2, with D hard to call. Trimming stripped 4 bases from V and 1 base from J, with 7 bases between. The CDR3 is 12 amino acids. CDR1 SQVTM and CDR2 ANQGSEA come from the germline V gene. The chain's CDR3 is CSVGQDNYGYTF. The CDR3 DNA follows: TGCAGCGTTGGGCAAGATAACTATGGCTACACCTTC.

This clonotype showed up many times. The V call is TRBV5-1, the J call TRBJ1-5; unclear D gene. The germline V and J ends were trimmed by 1 base and 8 bases, with 10 bases remaining between them. This CDR3 has 13 residues. CDR1 and CDR2 (germline): SGHRS, YFSETQ. CDR3 protein: CASSLWGSEPQHF. The DNA of the CDR3 is TGCGCCAGCAGCTTGTGGGGATCGGAGCCCCAGCATTTT. The full variable domain, with the rest looked up from reference TRBV5-1 and TRBJ1-5, is KAGVTQTPRYLIKTRGQQVTLSCSPISGHRSVSWYQQTPGQGLQFLFEYFSETQRNKGNFPGRFSGRQFSNSRSEMNVSTLELGDSALYLCASSLWGSEPQHFGDGTRLSIL.

The V gene is TRBV6-2 or TRBV6-3, the J gene TRBJ2-7; D assignment may be TRBD1 or TRBD2 (5 bases each). Trimming took off 1 base at V and 4 bases at J, with 14 bases between the two ends. CDR1 is MNHEY, CDR2 SVGEGT, per germline. CDR3 length: 15 amino acids. Here the CDR3 reads CASSYYSGPTYEQYF. CDR3 DNA: TGTGCCAGCAGTTACTATTCGGGGCCGACTTACGAGCAGTACTTC.

On this clonotype: With a much larger clone just one base away, this may be a read error. The V gene is TRBV2, the J gene TRBJ2-4; 8 bases are a match to TRBD2. Germline values: CDR1 SNHLY, CDR2 FYNNEI. The CDR3 extends over 14 amino acids. The CDR3 DNA reads as TGTGGCAGCAATCCGGGACTAGTTCTCGGCATTCAGTACTTC. It yields the protein CGSNPGLVLGIQYF.

Ten or more counts support this clonotype. The chain uses TRBV7-6 and TRBJ2-1; perhaps TRBD2 as D (7 bases). The CDR3 is 16 amino acids. From germline, CDR1 is SGHVS and CDR2 FNYEAQ. V was trimmed by 8 bases and J by 0 bases, leaving 17 bases between them. The CDR3 DNA reads as TGTGCCAGCTCCCCTGGGGGGGCGCTCTCCTACAATGAGCAGTTCTTC. This encodes CASSPGGALSYNEQFF.

Points on this clonotype: One base away lies a much larger clone, so this may be a sequencing read error. The chain employs TRBV4-3 and TRBJ2-3; D is perhaps TRBD2 (5 bases). This CDR3 contains 18 residues. Germline loops: CDR1 LGHNA, CDR2 YSLEER. V dropped 0 bases and J dropped 3 bases, with 19 bases sitting between them. CDR3: CASSQDGNRGGGTDTQYF. The CDR3 nucleotides are TGCGCCAGCAGCCAAGATGGGAACCGGGGTGGAGGTACAGATACGCAGTATTTT.

This clonotype showed up many times. J is TRBJ2-5 and V is TRBV27; TRBD2 aligns across 7 bases. CDR1 and CDR2 (germline): MNHEY, SMNVEV (reference sequence). V lost 5 bases, J lost 4 bases, and 10 bases stayed unmatched. The CDR3 length is 15 residues. This chain's CDR3 is CASSREAPGGETQYF. Here the CDR3 DNA reads TGTGCCAGCAGTCGCGAGGCCCCGGGGGGAGAGACCCAGTACTTC.

This clonotype appeared many times. This chain joins TRBV11-2 and TRBJ2-5; the match to TRBD2 covers 12 bases. V was clipped by 1 base and J by 3 bases; unmatched bases: 3. This CDR3 is built from 16 residues. Germline V gene lookup returns CDR1 SGHAT and CDR2 FQNNGV. The CDR3 sequence is CASSLGLAGDKETQYF. The CDR3 region has the DNA TGTGCCAGCAGCTTAGGACTAGCGGGGGATAAAGAGACCCAGTACTTC.

This clonotype has at least ten counts. Here the CDR3 DNA reads TGTGCCAGCAGCAGTTCGCTCCGGGCCCTTACTGACTACGAGCAGTACTTC. Protein: CASSSSLRALTDYEQYF. The V gene is TRBV21-1, the J gene TRBJ2-7; the D call in the table, TRBD2, was not verified against the DNA. TRBV21-1 is recorded as a pseudogene. This CDR3 region has 17 residues.

There are many counts of this clonotype. This rearrangement joins TRBV29-1 to TRBJ1-2, with D possibly being TRBD1 (5 bases). CDR3 length equals 12 residues. Trimming shortened V by 0 bases and J by 8 bases, and 10 bases separated the two germline ends. Per the germline V gene, CDR1 is SQVTM and CDR2 is ANQGSEA. CDR3 in DNA: TGCAGCGTTGAAGATCCAGGGCTCGGCTACACCTTC. Residues: CSVEDPGLGYTF.

In regard to this clonotype: A much larger clone lies a single base off, so this may be a read error. The CDR3 sequence is CSVEGVGGEAFF. CDR3 nucleotide sequence: TGCAGCGTTGAGGGCGTGGGGGGCGAAGCTTTCTTT. This rearrangement joins TRBV29-1 to TRBJ1-1; D is perhaps TRBD1 (6 bases). Trimming left V 3 bases short and J 8 bases short, with 13 bases between. The CDR3 contains 12 residues. CDR1 and CDR2 (germline): SQVTM, ANQGSEA.

This clonotype appeared a few times. This chain uses TRBV11-2 with TRBJ2-4, with D perhaps given as TRBD1 or TRBD2 (5 bases each). The CDR3 contains 15 residues. Germline CDR1 reads SGHAT; CDR2 reads FQNNGV. The V and J ends lost 4 bases and 7 bases respectively, with 17 bases between them. The CDR3 nucleotides are TGTGCCAGCAGCTGGGGCCTAGCCCCGGCGAACATTCAGTACTTC. It is translated as CASSWGLAPANIQYF.

This clonotype was picked up a small number of times. This chain links TRBV12-3 or TRBV12-4 with TRBJ2-2; a possible D gene is TRBD1 (5 bases). There are 14 residues in the CDR3. Trimming cost V 7 bases and J 7 bases, with 16 bases left between them. As DNA, the CDR3 is TGTGCCAGCAAAAAGGGGCAGGGTGGCGGGGAGCTGTTTTTT. It yields the protein CASKKGQGGGELFF.